The source of this T cell receptor (beta chain) is a study of blood T cell repertoires in COVID-19. For the study at large: The samples span acute and convalescent COVID-19 from the United States, Italy and Spain. From T cells, B-cell-depleted T cells, or PBMCs came the material, which was cDNA or gDNA.

In the authors' methods: Amplification of reference gene primers provided the estimated nucleated cell counts. Clones were read by immunoSEQ multiplex PCR, and TCRdb kept only the in-frame ones, dropping some. The D gene and trimming were derived from the DNA, and the V and J assignments and clone size from that table. The table includes 120,000 or so clones, around 83% detected once. Trimming took 3 bases from V and 3 from J; bases not matched to a gene: 2. Germline loops: CDR1 SGHNT, CDR2 YYREEE (reference sequence). The CDR3 spans 13 residues. The count of this clone is one. This TCR was recovered from a man older than 75 with active or convalescent COVID-19. Source material: peripheral blood. The chain has TRBV5-4 and TRBJ1-2; 7 positions agree with TRBD1. CDR3 amino acids: CASSSGQDYGYTF. CDR3 bases: TGTGCCAGCAGCTCTGGACAGGACTATGGCTACACCTTC.